The 25 T cell receptor beta chains listed next were all sequenced from one sample in a study of PD-1 blockade in classical Hodgkin lymphoma. After autologous stem cell transplantation all patients relapsed, and prior brentuximab vedotin exposure differed between cohorts. Clones were read by immunoSEQ multiplex PCR, and TCRdb kept only the in-frame ones, dropping some. The sample has several thousand clones, roughly two thirds seen once; the top ten hold roughly 10%. This sample comprised peripheral blood mononuclear cells (PBMCs), obtained before the second cycle of nivolumab. The receptors derive from a human donor with classical Hodgkin lymphoma.

The V call is TRBV27, the J call TRBJ2-3; 11 nucleotides match TRBD2. Germline assignment: CDR1 MNHEY and CDR2 SMNVEV (reference sequence). The CDR3 is 15 residues long. Losses at the gene ends were 4 bases for V and 6 bases for J; bases not matched to a gene: 6. Here the CDR3 DNA reads TGTGCCAGCAGTTACCGGGCTAGCGGGAGGGATACGCAGTATTTT. It is translated as CASSYRASGRDTQYF.

The table lists this clone with a few counts. The chain carries TRBV11-2 and TRBJ1-3; a possible D gene is TRBD1 (5 bases). Trimming took off 5 bases at V and 3 bases at J, with 11 bases between the two ends. This CDR3 spans 14 amino acids. CDR1 SGHAT and CDR2 FQNNGV come from the germline V gene. CDR3 DNA sequence: TGTGCCAGCAGCCCTGGGGACGTTGGAAACACCATATATTTT. Residues: CASSPGDVGNTIYF.

This chain connects TRBV28 to TRBJ1-5; no clear D. The germline V and J ends were trimmed by 5 bases and 5 bases, with 13 bases remaining between them. CDR3 length: 14 amino acids. The germline CDR1 and CDR2 sequences are MDHEN and SYDVKM. DNA of the CDR3: TGTGCCAGCAGTCCCTTATTGCGGGATCAGCCCCAGCATTTT. This sequence encodes CASSPLLRDQPQHF.

This clone was picked up a small number of times. The chain has TRBV6-5 and TRBJ2-7; 7 bases are shared with TRBD1. The CDR3 has 15 amino acids. Germline lookup yields CDR1 MNHEY and CDR2 SVGAGI. V was clipped by 0 bases and J by 2 bases; unmatched bases: 4. CDR3 residues: CASSYSRQGTYEQYF. The CDR3 DNA reads TGTGCCAGCAGTTACTCCCGACAGGGAACCTACGAGCAGTACTTC.

The rearrangement joins TRBV28 to TRBJ2-7; 8 nucleotides agree with TRBD1. The germline V gene has CDR1 MDHEN and CDR2 SYDVKM. Unmatched junction bases numbered 6, after V lost 3 bases and J lost 2 bases. The CDR3 has 15 amino acids. CDR3 bases: TGTGCCAGCAGTTTGTGGGACAGGTCACCCTACGAGCAGTACTTC. Protein: CASSLWDRSPYEQYF.

V usage is TRBV9 and J usage is TRBJ2-1; 8 positions match TRBD2. Germline CDR1 and CDR2: SGDLS and YYNGEE. V lost 0 bases to trimming and J lost 3 bases; unmatched junction nucleotides: 2. The CDR3 is 15 amino acids. CDR3: CASSVDGRGYNEQFF. CDR3 in DNA: TGTGCCAGCAGCGTAGACGGGAGGGGCTACAATGAGCAGTTCTTC.

The chain combines TRBV5-5 with TRBJ2-1; maybe TRBD2 (6 bases). The V gene's germline CDR1 is SGHKS and CDR2 YYEKEE (reference sequence). V was shortened by 0 bases and J by 0 bases, with 10 bases between the two germline ends. This CDR3 is 16 amino acids long. The CDR3 coding sequence is TGTGCCAGCAGCTTGGCCGGGGACTTCTCCTACAATGAGCAGTTCTTC. It encodes CASSLAGDFSYNEQFF. Together with reference TRBV5-5 and TRBJ2-1, the CDR3 gives the full variable domain: DAGVTQSPTHLIKTRGQQVTLRCSPISGHKSVSWYQQVLGQGPQFIFQYYEKEERGRGNFPDRFSARQFPNYSSELNVNALLLGDSALYLCASSLAGDFSYNEQFFGPGTRLTVL.

The J gene is TRBJ1-4, the V gene TRBV5-1; 9 bases map to TRBD1. The CDR3 is made up of 17 amino acids. After removal of 2 bases from V and 8 bases from J, the junction contained 13 bases not matched to a gene. Looked up from germline, CDR1 is SGHRS and CDR2 is YFSETQ. The CDR3 bases are TGCGCCAGCAGCTTACTTGGGACAGGGAGGTCATCCGAAAAACTGTTTTTT. It translates to CASSLLGTGRSSEKLFF.

V gene TRBV4-3 combines with J gene TRBJ2-5; D not certain. CDR1 is LGHNA, CDR2 YSLEER, per germline. With 3 bases removed from V and 5 bases from J, the gap between germline ends came to 16 bases. The CDR3 has 15 amino acids. In DNA, the CDR3 is TGCGCCAGCAGCCAGCGCCCAGCGCTGGGGGAGACCCAGTACTTC. This codes for CASSQRPALGETQYF.

This clone was observed a single time. This sequence joins TRBV7-2 and TRBJ1-3; D remains unclear. Germline CDR1 reads SGHTA; CDR2 reads FQGNSA. The CDR3 is 13 residues long. Trimming removed 7 bases at V and 0 bases at J, with 7 bases between. The CDR3 here is CASTRLSGNTIYF. The CDR3 DNA sequence: TGTGCCAGCACCCGACTCTCTGGAAACACCATATATTTT.

The rearrangement uses TRBV29-1 and TRBJ2-1; D ambiguous. From germline, CDR1 is SQVTM and CDR2 ANQGSEA. There are 12 residues in the CDR3. V was clipped by 4 bases and J by 3 bases, with 7 bases between them. Here the CDR3 reads CSVGLGYNEQFF. CDR3 nucleotides: TGCAGCGTTGGACTGGGCTACAATGAGCAGTTCTTC.

CDR3 region: CSVTTGGTEAFF. The DNA of the CDR3 is TGCAGCGTGACAACAGGGGGCACTGAAGCTTTCTTT. The chain joins TRBV29-1 to TRBJ1-1; 8 nucleotides match TRBD1. V lost 6 bases, J lost 4 bases, and 4 bases stayed unmatched. The germline V gene has CDR1 SQVTM and CDR2 ANQGSEA. This CDR3 has 12 residues.

CDR3 loop: CASSLLRRKETQYF. CDR3 bases: TGTGCCAGCAGTTTATTGCGGAGAAAAGAGACCCAGTACTTC. The chain carries TRBV28 and TRBJ2-5; no reliable D call. Germline V gives CDR1 MDHEN, CDR2 SYDVKM. The CDR3 has 14 residues. Trimming shortened V by 1 base and J by 3 bases, and 9 bases separated the two germline ends.

This clone qualifies as medium-sized. This chain joins TRBV5-1 and TRBJ2-7; no firm D call. From germline, CDR1 is SGHRS and CDR2 YFSETQ. The CDR3 is 13 amino acids. With 2 bases removed from V and 5 bases from J, the gap between germline ends came to 11 bases. The DNA for the CDR3 is TGCGCCAGCAGCTTAGTAGGCAGTAACGAGCAGTACTTC. Its protein product is CASSLVGSNEQYF.

The rearrangement links TRBV10-3 to TRBJ1-5; 9 positions agree with TRBD1. Looked up from germline, CDR1 is ENHRY and CDR2 is SYGVKD. With V trimmed by 0 bases and J by 6 bases, 0 bases remained unmatched. The CDR3 totals 14 residues. The CDR3 region is CAISESDRGQPQHF. The DNA of the CDR3 is TGTGCCATCAGTGAGTCGGACAGGGGTCAGCCCCAGCATTTT.

Judged by abundance, this clone is large. This rearrangement joins TRBV19 to TRBJ1-2; no clear D gene. This CDR3 is built from 10 residues. Germline V CDR1 and CDR2: LNHDA, SQIVND (reference sequence). V shed 10 bases and J shed 5 bases, with 8 bases lying between them. CDR3 region: CATEAYGYTF. The CDR3 coding sequence is TGTGCCACCGAGGCTTATGGCTACACCTTC.

This clone has only a few counts. The J gene is TRBJ1-5, the V gene TRBV5-5; D perhaps matches TRBD1 (6 bases). Between the trimmed V and J ends, which lost 0 bases and 3 bases, there was a span of 13 bases. Per germline, CDR1 SGHKS and CDR2 YYEKEE (reference sequence). The CDR3 has 16 amino acids. CDR3 nucleotide sequence: TGTGCCAGCAGCTTGGTAGGGGGGGCGAACAATCAGCCCCAGCATTTT. It yields the protein CASSLVGGANNQPQHF.

The chain employs TRBV6-5 and TRBJ2-4, with TRBD1 matching over 7 bases. The V segment lost 10 bases and the J segment 7 bases; nucleotides outside the gene matches: 7. The CDR3 covers 12 residues. Germline CDR1 reads MNHEY; CDR2 reads SVGAGI. The chain's CDR3 is CATLRQGNIQYF. CDR3 nucleotides: TGTGCCACCCTTAGACAGGGTAACATTCAGTACTTC.

This clone was observed a handful of times. The chain is built from TRBV6-5 and TRBJ1-1; no firm D call. Germline CDR1 is MNHEY and CDR2 is SVGAGI. The V end was cut by 0 bases, the J end by 4 bases, with 9 bases between. The CDR3 sequence is 14 residues long. The CDR3 protein is CASSYSKAPTEAFF. CDR3 coding DNA: TGTGCCAGCAGTTACTCGAAGGCACCCACTGAAGCTTTCTTT.

This clone showed up just a few times. The rearrangement uses TRBV10-3 and TRBJ1-1; D is perhaps TRBD1 (6 bases). Germline assignment: CDR1 ENHRY and CDR2 SYGVKD. The ends were cut back, 7 bases at V and 7 bases at J, with 16 bases in the middle. The CDR3 has 13 residues. For the CDR3, the DNA is TGTGCCATCAAAGGCGGCGGACAGTATGAAGCTTTCTTT. This codes for CAIKGGGQYEAFF.

V and J are TRBV2 and TRBJ1-2; weak D call: TRBD1 (6 bases). Germline V CDR1 and CDR2: SNHLY, FYNNEI. V gave up 7 bases and J gave up 1 base, with 16 bases separating them. The CDR3 covers 15 residues. The chain's CDR3 is CASTIGEGVNYGYTF. In DNA form, the CDR3 reads TGTGCCAGCACCATAGGGGAGGGGGTTAACTATGGCTACACCTTC.

The chain joins TRBV7-9 to TRBJ1-2; D gene unclear. Germline V CDR1 and CDR2: SEHNR, FQNEAQ (reference sequence). Trimming removed 5 bases at V and 4 bases at J, with 8 bases between. CDR3 size: 12 residues. DNA of the CDR3: TGTGCCAGCAGCGGAAAGACCTATGGCTACACCTTC. Translating gives CASSGKTYGYTF.

This chain uses TRBV28 with TRBJ2-5; TRBD2 agrees at 7 bases. The V and J ends lost 8 bases and 0 bases, in that order; junction bases with no gene match: 3. Germline assignment: CDR1 MDHEN and CDR2 SYDVKM. The CDR3 runs to 13 residues. The DNA for the CDR3 is TGTGCCAGCTCCCGGGGGGACCAAGAGACCCAGTACTTC. Translation gives CASSRGDQETQYF.

The chain is built from TRBV7-2 and TRBJ1-5; TRBD1 matches at 7 bases. CDR3 length: 14 amino acids. Per germline, CDR1 SGHTA and CDR2 FQGNSA. The J segment lost 6 bases and the V segment lost 6 bases, leaving 8 bases of the junction unmatched. The CDR3 region has the DNA TGTGCCAGCAGGAGGGACAGCGGTGGTCAGCCCCAGCATTTT. As protein: CASRRDSGGQPQHF.

The rearrangement uses TRBV19 and TRBJ1-2; no reliable D call. The V and J ends lost 6 bases and 3 bases respectively, with 17 bases between them. Germline CDR1 and CDR2: LNHDA and SQIVND (reference sequence). The CDR3 is 15 amino acids. This CDR3 reads CASRHQAIMYYGYTF. In DNA, the CDR3 is TGTGCCAGTAGGCACCAGGCTATCATGTACTATGGCTACACCTTC.